This T cell receptor (beta chain) was sequenced during a study of patients and donors after allogeneic stem cell transplantation. Germline V CDR1 and CDR2: SEHNR, FQNEAQ (reference sequence). The trim removed 1 base at V and 6 bases at J, leaving 6 bases unmatched. The CDR3 covers 15 residues. Via MiXCR, TCRdb re-called the RT-PCR reads, giving one row per CDR3 protein. Counted here are tens of thousands of distinct CDR3 sequences, approximately 5.2% occurring once; the ten biggest clones make up about 3%. This clonotype came up many times. The material sequenced was blood, either unsorted or a sorted T cell fraction (not recorded which). This clonotype was sampled from a human donor who was either an allogeneic HSCT recipient or a stem cell or donor lymphocyte infusion donor (not recorded which). It is not recorded whose cells these are; they may come from a transplant donor. The V and J genes are TRBV7-9 and TRBJ1-1; 9 bases match TRBD1. CDR3 residues: CASSLEGTGSSEAFF. Here the CDR3 DNA reads TGTGCCAGCAGCTTAGAAGGGACAGGGTCTTCTGAAGCTTTCTTT.